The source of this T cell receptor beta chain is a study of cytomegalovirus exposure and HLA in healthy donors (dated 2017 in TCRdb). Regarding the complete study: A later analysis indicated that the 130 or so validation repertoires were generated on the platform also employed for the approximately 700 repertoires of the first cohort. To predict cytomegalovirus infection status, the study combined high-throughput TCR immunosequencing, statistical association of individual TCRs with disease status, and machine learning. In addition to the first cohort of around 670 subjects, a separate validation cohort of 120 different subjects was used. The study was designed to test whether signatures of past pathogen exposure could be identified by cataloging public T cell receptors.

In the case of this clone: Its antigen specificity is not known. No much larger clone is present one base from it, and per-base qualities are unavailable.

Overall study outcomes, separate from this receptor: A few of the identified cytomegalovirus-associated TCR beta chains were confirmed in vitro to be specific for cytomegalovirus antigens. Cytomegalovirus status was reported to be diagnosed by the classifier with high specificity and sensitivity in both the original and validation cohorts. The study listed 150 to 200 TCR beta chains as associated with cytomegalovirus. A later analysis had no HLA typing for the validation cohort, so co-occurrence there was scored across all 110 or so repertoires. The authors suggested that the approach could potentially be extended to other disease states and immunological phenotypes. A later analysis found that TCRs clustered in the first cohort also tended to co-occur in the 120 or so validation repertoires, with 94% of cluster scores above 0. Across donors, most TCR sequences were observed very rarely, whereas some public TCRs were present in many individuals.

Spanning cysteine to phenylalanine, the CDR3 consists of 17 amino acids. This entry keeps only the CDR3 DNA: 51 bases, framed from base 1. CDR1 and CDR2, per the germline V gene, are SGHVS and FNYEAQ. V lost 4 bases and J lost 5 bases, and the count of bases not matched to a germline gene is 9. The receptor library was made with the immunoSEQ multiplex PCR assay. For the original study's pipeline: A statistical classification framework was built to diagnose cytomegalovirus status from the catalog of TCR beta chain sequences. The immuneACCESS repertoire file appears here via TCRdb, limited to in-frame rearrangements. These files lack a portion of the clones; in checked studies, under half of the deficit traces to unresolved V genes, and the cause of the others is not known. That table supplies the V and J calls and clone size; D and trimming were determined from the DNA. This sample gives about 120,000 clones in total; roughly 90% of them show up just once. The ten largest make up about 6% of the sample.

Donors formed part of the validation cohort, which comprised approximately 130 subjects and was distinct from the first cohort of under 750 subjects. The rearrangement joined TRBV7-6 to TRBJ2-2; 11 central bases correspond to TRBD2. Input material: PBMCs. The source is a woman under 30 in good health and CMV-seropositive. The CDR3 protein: CASSSSLAGVRTGELFF. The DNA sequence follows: TGTGCCAGCAGCTCGTCACTAGCGGGAGTCCGGACCGGGGAGCTGTTTTTT.